This is a list of T cell receptor beta chains from one sample in a study of T-cell memory formation after mild COVID-19. TCRdb processed the 5' RACE reads anew with MiXCR; each CDR3 protein has one entry. Of roughly 350,000 distinct CDR3 sequences in the sample, around 15% are singletons; the top ten hold about a fifth. The sequenced material came from PBMCs or a T cell subset sorted from them (not recorded which). All receptors derive from a man between 18 and 29 years old who had mild COVID-19 (a few samples of this study predate the infection). Cell type and time point are not known. Both conserved end residues are part of each CDR3. A D gene is named only where the DNA matches it firmly. Clone size is not always given. Where it is, it says once, few, many or a class for expanded clones.

D gene: -; V gene: TRBV4-3; J gene: TRBJ1-4; clone size: -; CDR3 protein: CASSQGGEIGEKLFF; CDR3 DNA: TGCGCCAGCAGCCAAGGAGGGGAGATTGGTGAAAAACTGTTTTTT
D gene: TRBD2; V gene: TRBV25-1; J gene: TRBJ2-1; clone size: -; CDR3 protein: CASSGNSGGPYNEQFF; CDR3 DNA: TGTGCCAGCAGTGGTAATAGCGGGGGTCCCTACAATGAGCAGTTCTTC
D gene: TRBD2; V gene: TRBV5-1; J gene: TRBJ2-7; clone size: -; CDR3 protein: CASSLGRGTSGYEQYF; CDR3 DNA: TGCGCCAGCAGCTTGGGCAGGGGGACTAGCGGCTACGAGCAGTACTTC
D gene: -; V gene: TRBV7-2; J gene: TRBJ1-5; clone size: few; CDR3 protein: CASSFRHSNQPQHF; CDR3 DNA: TGTGCCAGCAGCTTCCGACACAGCAATCAGCCCCAGCATTTT
D gene: -; V gene: TRBV12-3/TRBV12-4; J gene: TRBJ1-2; clone size: few; CDR3 protein: CASTPGDESYGYTF; CDR3 DNA: TGTGCCAGCACGCCGGGGGACGAAAGCTATGGCTACACCTTC
D gene: TRBD1; V gene: TRBV4-2; J gene: TRBJ1-4; clone size: few; CDR3 protein: CASSPYNRGNEKLFF; CDR3 DNA: TGTGCCAGCAGCCCTTACAACAGGGGTAATGAAAAACTGTTTTTT
D gene: TRBD1; V gene: TRBV6-2/TRBV6-3; J gene: TRBJ2-1; clone size: many; CDR3 protein: CASSWGQDRNRFF; CDR3 DNA: TGTGCCAGCAGTTGGGGACAGGACCGAAATCGGTTCTTC
D gene: -; V gene: TRBV18; J gene: TRBJ1-2; clone size: few; CDR3 protein: CASSPGPGTHYGYTF; CDR3 DNA: TGTGCCAGCTCCCCCGGACCGGGCACCCACTATGGCTACACCTTC
D gene: TRBD2; V gene: TRBV5-1; J gene: TRBJ2-3; clone size: few; CDR3 protein: CASSDLSGLMGDTQYF; CDR3 DNA: TGCGCCAGCAGCGACCTTAGCGGGTTAATGGGAGATACGCAGTATTTT
D gene: -; V gene: TRBV18; J gene: TRBJ1-3; clone size: -; CDR3 protein: CASSPSTGNSGNTIYF; CDR3 DNA: TGTGCCAGCTCGCCCAGCACAGGGAACTCTGGAAACACCATATATTTT
D gene: -; V gene: TRBV4-1; J gene: TRBJ2-7; clone size: few; CDR3 protein: CASSQGPTGFSYEQYF; CDR3 DNA: TGCGCCAGCAGCCAGGGTCCAACAGGGTTCTCCTACGAGCAGTACTTC
D gene: TRBD2; V gene: TRBV4-3; J gene: TRBJ2-1; clone size: few; CDR3 protein: CASSQGSGGAYNEQFF; CDR3 DNA: TGCGCCAGCAGCCAAGGTAGCGGGGGGGCTTACAATGAGCAGTTCTTC
D gene: -; V gene: TRBV15; J gene: TRBJ1-5; clone size: few; CDR3 protein: CATSRGGQFNQPQHF; CDR3 DNA: TGTGCCACCAGCAGGGGAGGACAGTTCAATCAGCCCCAGCATTTT
D gene: -; V gene: TRBV20-1; J gene: TRBJ2-7; clone size: -; CDR3 protein: CSARVRVGYEQYF; CDR3 DNA: TGCAGTGCTAGAGTACGAGTGGGCTACGAGCAGTACTTC
D gene: TRBD1; V gene: TRBV4-3; J gene: TRBJ1-1; clone size: few; CDR3 protein: CASSHGTDTEAFF; CDR3 DNA: TGCGCCAGCAGCCACGGGACAGACACTGAAGCTTTCTTT
D gene: -; V gene: TRBV19; J gene: TRBJ1-1; clone size: -; CDR3 protein: CASQKNTEAFF; CDR3 DNA: TGTGCCAGTCAGAAGAACACTGAAGCTTTCTTT
D gene: TRBD2; V gene: TRBV6-1; J gene: TRBJ2-5; clone size: many; CDR3 protein: CASSEAGGQETQYF; CDR3 DNA: TGTGCCAGCAGTGAAGCGGGGGGGCAAGAGACCCAGTACTTC